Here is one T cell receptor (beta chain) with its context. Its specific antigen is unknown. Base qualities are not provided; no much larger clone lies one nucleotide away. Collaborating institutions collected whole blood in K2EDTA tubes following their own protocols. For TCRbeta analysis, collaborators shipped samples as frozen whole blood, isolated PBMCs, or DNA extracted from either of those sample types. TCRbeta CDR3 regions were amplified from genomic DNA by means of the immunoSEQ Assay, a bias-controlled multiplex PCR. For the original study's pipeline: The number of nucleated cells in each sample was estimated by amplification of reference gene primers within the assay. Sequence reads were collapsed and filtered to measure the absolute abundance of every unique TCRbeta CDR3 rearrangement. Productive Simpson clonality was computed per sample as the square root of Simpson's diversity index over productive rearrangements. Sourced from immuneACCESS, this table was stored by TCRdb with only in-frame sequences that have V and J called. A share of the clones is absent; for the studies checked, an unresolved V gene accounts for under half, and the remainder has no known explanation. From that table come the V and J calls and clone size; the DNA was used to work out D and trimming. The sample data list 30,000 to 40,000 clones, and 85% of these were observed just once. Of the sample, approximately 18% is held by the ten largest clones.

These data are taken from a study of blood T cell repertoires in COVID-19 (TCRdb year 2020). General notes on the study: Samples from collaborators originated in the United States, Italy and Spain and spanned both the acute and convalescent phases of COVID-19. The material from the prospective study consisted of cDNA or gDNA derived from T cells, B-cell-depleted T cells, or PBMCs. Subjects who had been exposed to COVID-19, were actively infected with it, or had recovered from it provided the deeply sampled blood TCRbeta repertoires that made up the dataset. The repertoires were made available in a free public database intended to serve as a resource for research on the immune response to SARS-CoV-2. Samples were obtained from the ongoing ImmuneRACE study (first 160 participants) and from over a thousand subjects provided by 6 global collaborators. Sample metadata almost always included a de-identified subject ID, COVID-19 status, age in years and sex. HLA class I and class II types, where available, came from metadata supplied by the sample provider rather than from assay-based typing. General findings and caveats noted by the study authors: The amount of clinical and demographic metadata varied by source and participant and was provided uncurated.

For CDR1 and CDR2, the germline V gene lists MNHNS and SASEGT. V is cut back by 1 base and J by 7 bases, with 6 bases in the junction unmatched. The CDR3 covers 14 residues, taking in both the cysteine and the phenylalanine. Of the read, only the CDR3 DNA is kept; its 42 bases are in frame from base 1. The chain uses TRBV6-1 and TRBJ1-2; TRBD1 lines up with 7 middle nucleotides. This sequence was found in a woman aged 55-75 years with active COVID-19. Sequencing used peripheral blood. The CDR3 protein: CASSEVRGMGGYTF. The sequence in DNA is TGTGCCAGCAGTGAAGTCAGGGGGATGGGTGGCTACACCTTC.